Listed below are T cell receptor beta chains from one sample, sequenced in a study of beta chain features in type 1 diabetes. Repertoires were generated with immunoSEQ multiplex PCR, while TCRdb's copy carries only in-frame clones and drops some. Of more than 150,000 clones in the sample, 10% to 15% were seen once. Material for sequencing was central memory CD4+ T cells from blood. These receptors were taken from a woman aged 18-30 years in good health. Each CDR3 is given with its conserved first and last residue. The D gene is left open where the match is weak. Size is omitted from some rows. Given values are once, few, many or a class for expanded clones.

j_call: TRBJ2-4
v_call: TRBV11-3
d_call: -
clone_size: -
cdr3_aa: CASSLGGGVNIQYF
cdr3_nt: TGTGCCAGCAGCTTAGGCGGCGGGGTGAACATTCAGTACTTC

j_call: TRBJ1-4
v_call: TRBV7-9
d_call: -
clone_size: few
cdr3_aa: CASSSSGRGELFF
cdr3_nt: TGTGCCAGCAGCTCCTCGGGCCGCGGGGAACTGTTTTTT

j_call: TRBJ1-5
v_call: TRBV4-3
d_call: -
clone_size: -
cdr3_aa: CASSQDATGGPQHF
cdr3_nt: TGCGCCAGCAGCCAAGATGCGACCGGAGGGCCCCAGCATTTT

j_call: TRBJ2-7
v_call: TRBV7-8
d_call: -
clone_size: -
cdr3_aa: CASSFGEPYEQYF
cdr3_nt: TGTGCCAGCAGCTTTGGGGAGCCCTACGAGCAGTACTTC

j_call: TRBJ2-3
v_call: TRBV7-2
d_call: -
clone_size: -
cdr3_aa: CASSLELVGTDTQYF
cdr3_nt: TGTGCCAGCAGCTTAGAACTAGTCGGGACAGATACGCAGTATTTT

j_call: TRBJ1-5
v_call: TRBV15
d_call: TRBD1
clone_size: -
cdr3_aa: CATSRDQGVSNQPQHF
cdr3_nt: TGTGCCACCAGCAGAGATCAGGGGGTTAGCAATCAGCCCCAGCATTTT

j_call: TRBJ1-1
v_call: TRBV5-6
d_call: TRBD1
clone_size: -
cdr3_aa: CASSFTGGNTEAFF
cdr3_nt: TGTGCCAGCAGCTTTACAGGGGGGAACACTGAAGCTTTCTTT

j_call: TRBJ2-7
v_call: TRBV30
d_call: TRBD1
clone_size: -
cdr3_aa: CAWSSKTGTVSSYEQYF
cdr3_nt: TGTGCCTGGAGTTCCAAGACCGGGACAGTTAGCTCCTACGAGCAGTACTTC

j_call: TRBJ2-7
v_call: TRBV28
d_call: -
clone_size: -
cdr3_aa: CASSPHSLSYEQYF
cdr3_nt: TGTGCCAGCAGTCCGCACTCGCTCTCCTACGAGCAGTACTTC

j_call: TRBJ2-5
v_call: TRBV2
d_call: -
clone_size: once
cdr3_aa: CASSDTQGIFGETQYF
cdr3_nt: TGTGCCAGCAGTGACACCCAGGGAATTTTTGGGGAGACCCAGTACTTC

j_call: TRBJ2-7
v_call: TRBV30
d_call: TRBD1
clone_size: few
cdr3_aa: CAWSPRGQGAGEQYF
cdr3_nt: TGTGCCTGGAGTCCCCGGGGACAGGGGGCGGGCGAGCAGTACTTC

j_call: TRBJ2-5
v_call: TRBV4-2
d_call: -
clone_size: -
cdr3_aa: CASSQAYRQETQYF
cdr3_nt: TGTGCCAGCAGCCAAGCGTACAGACAAGAGACCCAGTACTTC

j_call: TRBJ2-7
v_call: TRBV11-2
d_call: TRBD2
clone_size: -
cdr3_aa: CASSQGLAGREQYF
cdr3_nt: TGTGCCAGCAGCCAGGGACTAGCGGGACGCGAGCAGTACTTC

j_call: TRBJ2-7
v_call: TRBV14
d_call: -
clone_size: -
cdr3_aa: CASSQGSTRLGFSYEQYF
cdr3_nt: TGTGCCAGCAGCCAAGGGTCCACCCGCCTAGGTTTTTCCTACGAGCAGTACTTC

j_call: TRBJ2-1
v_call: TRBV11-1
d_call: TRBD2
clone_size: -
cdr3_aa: CASSEAGNEQFF
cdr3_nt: TGTGCCAGCAGTGAAGCGGGGAATGAGCAGTTCTTC

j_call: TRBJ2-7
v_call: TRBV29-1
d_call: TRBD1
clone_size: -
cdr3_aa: CSGSQGEGEQYF
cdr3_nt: TGCAGCGGCTCACAGGGGGAAGGCGAGCAGTACTTC

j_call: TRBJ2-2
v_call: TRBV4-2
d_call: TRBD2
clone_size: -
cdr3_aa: CASSQEFSGSGNSGELFF
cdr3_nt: TGTGCCAGCAGCCAAGAGTTTAGCGGGAGTGGCAATTCCGGGGAGCTGTTTTTT

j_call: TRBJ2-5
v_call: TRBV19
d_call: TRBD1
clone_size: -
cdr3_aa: CASMRDRGETQYF
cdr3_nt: TGTGCCAGTATGAGGGACAGGGGAGAGACCCAGTACTTC

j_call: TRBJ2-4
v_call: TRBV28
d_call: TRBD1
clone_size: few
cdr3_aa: CASRKRIGTGQNIQYF
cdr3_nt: TGTGCCAGCAGGAAGAGGATAGGGACAGGGCAAAACATTCAGTACTTC

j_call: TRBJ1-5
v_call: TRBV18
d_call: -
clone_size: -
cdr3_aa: CASCPFPCGGEGNQPQHF
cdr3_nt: TGTGCCAGCTGCCCCTTTCCGTGCGGGGGTGAGGGCAATCAGCCCCAGCATTTT

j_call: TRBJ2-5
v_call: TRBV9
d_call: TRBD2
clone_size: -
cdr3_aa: CASSAHPGTSGETQYF
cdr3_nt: TGTGCCAGCAGCGCTCATCCCGGGACTAGCGGGGAGACCCAGTACTTC

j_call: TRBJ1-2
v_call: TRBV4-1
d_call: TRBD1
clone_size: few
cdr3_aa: CASRAGQNYGYTF
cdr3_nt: TGCGCCAGCAGGGCGGGACAGAACTATGGCTACACCTTC

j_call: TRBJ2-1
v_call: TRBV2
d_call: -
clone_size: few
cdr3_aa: CASSRDFGDEQFF
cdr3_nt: TGTGCCAGCAGTAGGGACTTTGGGGATGAGCAGTTCTTC

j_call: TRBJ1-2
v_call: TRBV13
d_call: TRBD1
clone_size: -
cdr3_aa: CASSTGQGGDGYTF
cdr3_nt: TGTGCCAGCAGCACGGGACAGGGGGGTGATGGCTACACCTTC

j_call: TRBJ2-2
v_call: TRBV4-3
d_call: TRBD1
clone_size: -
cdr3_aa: CASSQGQGLTGELFF
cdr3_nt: TGCGCCAGCAGCCAAGGACAGGGATTGACCGGGGAGCTGTTTTTT

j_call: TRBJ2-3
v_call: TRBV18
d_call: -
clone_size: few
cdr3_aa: CASSPLATNTDTQYF
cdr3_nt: TGTGCCAGCTCACCGCTAGCGACCAACACAGATACGCAGTATTTT

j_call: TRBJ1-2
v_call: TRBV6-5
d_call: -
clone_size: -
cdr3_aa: CASSSTRTGTNGYTF
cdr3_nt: TGTGCCAGCAGTTCGACAAGAACAGGGACTAATGGCTACACCTTC

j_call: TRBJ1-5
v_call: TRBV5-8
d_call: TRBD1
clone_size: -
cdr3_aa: CASSLDRPNQPQHF
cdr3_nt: TGTGCCAGCAGCCTGGACAGGCCCAATCAGCCCCAGCATTTT

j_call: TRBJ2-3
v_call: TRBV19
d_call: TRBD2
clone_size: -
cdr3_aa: CASRTGTSFDTQYF
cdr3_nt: TGTGCCAGTAGGACCGGGACTAGCTTTGATACGCAGTATTTT

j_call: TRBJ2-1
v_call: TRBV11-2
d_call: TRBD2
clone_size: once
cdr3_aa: CASSYSGLLQFF
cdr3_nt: TGTGCCAGCAGCTACTCGGGACTATTGCAGTTCTTC

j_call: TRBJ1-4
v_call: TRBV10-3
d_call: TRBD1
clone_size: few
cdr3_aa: CAIRGTENEKLFF
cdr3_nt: TGTGCCATCAGGGGGACAGAGAATGAAAAACTGTTTTTT

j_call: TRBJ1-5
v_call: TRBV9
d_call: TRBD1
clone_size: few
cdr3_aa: CASSGTGVNQPQHF
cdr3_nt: TGTGCCAGCAGCGGGACAGGGGTTAATCAGCCCCAGCATTTT

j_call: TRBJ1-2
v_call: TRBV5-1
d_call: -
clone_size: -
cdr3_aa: CASSLDRAYGYTF
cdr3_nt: TGCGCCAGCAGCTTGGACAGGGCCTATGGCTACACCTTC

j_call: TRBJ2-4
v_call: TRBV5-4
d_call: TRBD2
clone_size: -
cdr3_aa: CASSLDSGRAKNIQYF
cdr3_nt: TGTGCCAGCAGCTTGGATAGCGGGAGGGCCAAAAACATTCAGTACTTC

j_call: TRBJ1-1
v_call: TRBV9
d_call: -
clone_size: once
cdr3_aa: CASSVRRERTEAFF
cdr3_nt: TGTGCCAGCAGCGTCAGGAGGGAAAGGACTGAAGCTTTCTTT

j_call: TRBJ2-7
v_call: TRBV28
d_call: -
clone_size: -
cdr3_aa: CASSQMQGSYEQYF
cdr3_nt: TGTGCCAGCAGCCAAATGCAGGGGAGCTACGAGCAGTACTTC

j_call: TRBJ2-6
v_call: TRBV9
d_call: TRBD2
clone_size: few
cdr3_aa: CASSVVSGRLSGANVLTF
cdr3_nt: TGTGCCAGCAGCGTAGTGAGCGGGAGACTCTCTGGGGCCAACGTCCTGACTTTC

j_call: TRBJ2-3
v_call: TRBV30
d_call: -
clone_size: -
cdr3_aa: CAWSGTDVLEYF
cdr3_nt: TGTGCCTGGAGTGGGACAGATGTTTTAGAGTATTTT

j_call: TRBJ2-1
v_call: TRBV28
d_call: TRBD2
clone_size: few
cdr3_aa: CASSPTSGRPNEQFF
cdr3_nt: TGTGCCAGCAGTCCGACTAGCGGGAGACCCAATGAGCAGTTCTTC

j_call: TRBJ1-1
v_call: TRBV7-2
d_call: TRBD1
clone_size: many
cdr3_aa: CASREQGDTEAFF
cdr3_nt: TGTGCCAGCAGGGAACAGGGGGACACTGAAGCTTTCTTT

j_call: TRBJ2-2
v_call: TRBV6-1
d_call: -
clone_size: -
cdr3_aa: CASSGQMNTGELFF
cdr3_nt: TGTGCCAGCAGTGGACAAATGAACACCGGGGAGCTGTTTTTT

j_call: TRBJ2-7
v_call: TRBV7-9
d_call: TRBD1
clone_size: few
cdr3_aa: CASSSGTGSYEQYF
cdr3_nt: TGTGCCAGCAGCTCCGGGACAGGGTCCTACGAGCAGTACTTC

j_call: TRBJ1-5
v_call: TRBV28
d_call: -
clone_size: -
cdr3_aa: CASSLALPNQPQHF
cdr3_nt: TGTGCCAGCAGCCTTGCACTCCCCAATCAGCCCCAGCATTTT

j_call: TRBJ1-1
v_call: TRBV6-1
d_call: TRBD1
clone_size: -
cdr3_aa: CASSGPRQGGMNTEAFF
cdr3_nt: TGTGCCAGCAGTGGACCTAGACAGGGAGGTATGAACACTGAAGCTTTCTTT

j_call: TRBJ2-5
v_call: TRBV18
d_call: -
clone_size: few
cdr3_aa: CASSPSGGETQYF
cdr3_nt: TGTGCCAGCTCACCGTCGGGTGGAGAGACCCAGTACTTC

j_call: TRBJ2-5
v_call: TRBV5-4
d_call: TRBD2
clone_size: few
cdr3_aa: CASSLGTSGSRPGTQYF
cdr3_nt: TGTGCCAGCAGCTTGGGGACTAGCGGGAGCAGGCCCGGGACCCAGTACTTC

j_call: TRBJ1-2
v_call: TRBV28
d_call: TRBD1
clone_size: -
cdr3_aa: CASSLGQLYGYTF
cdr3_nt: TGTGCCAGCAGTTTGGGACAGCTTTATGGCTACACCTTC

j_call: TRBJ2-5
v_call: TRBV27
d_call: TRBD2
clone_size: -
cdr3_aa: CASSSGLAGQETQYF
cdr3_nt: TGTGCCAGCAGTTCGGGACTAGCGGGCCAAGAGACCCAGTACTTC

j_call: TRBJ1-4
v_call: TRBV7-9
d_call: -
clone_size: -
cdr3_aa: CASSSGDTANEKLFF
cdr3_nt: TGTGCCAGCAGCTCAGGGGACACTGCAAATGAAAAACTGTTTTTT

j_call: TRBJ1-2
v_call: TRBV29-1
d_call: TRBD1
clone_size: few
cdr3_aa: CSVGDRSYYGYTF
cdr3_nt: TGCAGCGTAGGGGACAGGTCCTACTATGGCTACACCTTC

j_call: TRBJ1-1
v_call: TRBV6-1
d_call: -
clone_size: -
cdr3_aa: CASSERSYGTEAFF
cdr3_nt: TGTGCCAGCAGTGAACGGTCGTACGGGACTGAAGCTTTCTTT

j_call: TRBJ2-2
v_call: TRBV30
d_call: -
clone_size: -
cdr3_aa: CAWTSNPSGELFF
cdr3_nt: TGTGCCTGGACTAGCAATCCCTCCGGGGAGCTGTTTTTT

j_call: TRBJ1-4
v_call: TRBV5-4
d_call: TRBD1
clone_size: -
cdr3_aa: CASSEMDRALGKLFF
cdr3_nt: TGTGCCAGCAGCGAAATGGACAGGGCTCTCGGAAAACTGTTTTTT

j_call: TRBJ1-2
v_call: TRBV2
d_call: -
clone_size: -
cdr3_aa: CASSGQGRDGYTF
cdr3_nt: TGTGCCAGCAGTGGGCAGGGCCGAGATGGCTACACCTTC

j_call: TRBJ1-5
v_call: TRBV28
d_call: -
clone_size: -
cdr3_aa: CASSPITQGAQPQHF
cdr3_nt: TGTGCCAGCAGCCCTATTACCCAAGGGGCCCAGCCCCAGCATTTT

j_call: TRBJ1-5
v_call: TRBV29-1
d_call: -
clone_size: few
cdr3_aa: CSVGGRNQPQHF
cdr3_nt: TGCAGCGTCGGGGGACGGAATCAGCCCCAGCATTTT